This T cell receptor (beta chain) was captured by sequencing in a study of blood T cell repertoires in COVID-19. Background on the study: T cells, B-cell-depleted T cells, or PBMCs provided the cDNA or gDNA that served as material.

Germline-derived CDR1 and CDR2 are MGHRA and YSYEKL. V shed 2 bases and J shed 7 bases, with 17 bases lying between them. This CDR3 comprises 16 residues. The assay was immunoSEQ multiplex PCR, and TCRdb's table has in-frame clones only and misses some. The data hold over 150,000 clones, with 84% observed a single time. The TCR comes from a human donor in a cohort sampled during active COVID-19. The material sequenced was peripheral blood. The chain links TRBV4-1 to TRBJ1-4, with a tentative D call TRBD1 (5 bases). CDR3 residues: CASSQRPGVEGEKLFF. The CDR3 DNA is TGCGCCAGCAGCCAAAGGCCGGGGGTTGAAGGTGAAAAACTGTTTTTT.